The rows below give T cell receptor beta chains drawn from one sample of a study of blood T cell repertoires in COVID-19. Profiling relied on immunoSEQ multiplex PCR, and the TCRdb table lists in-frame clones only, not all of them. The table records about 330,000 clones, roughly nine tenths of them present only once. Sequenced: PBMCs or T cells enriched from blood (not recorded which). All receptors come from a woman in her 30s who had recovered from COVID-19. Each CDR3 is given with its conserved first and last residue. The D gene is left open where the match is weak. Rows give clone size only sometimes, using once, few, many, or a class for an expanded clone.

D gene,clone size,J gene,V gene,CDR3 protein,CDR3 DNA
TRBD1,.,TRBJ2-1,TRBV5-1,CASSSGQGAYEQFF,TGCGCCAGCAGCTCGGGACAGGGGGCGTATGAGCAGTTCTTC
.,.,TRBJ2-3,TRBV19,CASRVTGTDTQYF,TGTGCCAGTAGAGTGACGGGGACAGATACGCAGTATTTT
TRBD1,few,TRBJ2-7,TRBV28,CATRTGGLSFYEQYF,TGTGCCACCCGGACAGGGGGCCTTAGTTTCTACGAGCAGTACTTC
TRBD1,.,TRBJ1-5,TRBV4-1,CASSQDSGTGTQPQHF,TGCGCCAGCAGCCAAGACTCCGGGACAGGGACCCAGCCCCAGCATTTT
.,.,TRBJ1-3,TRBV25-1,CASSDSGAGNTIYF,TGTGCCAGCAGTGACTCGGGGGCTGGAAACACCATATATTTT
TRBD1,.,TRBJ1-2,TRBV9,CASSVGTGPYGYTF,TGTGCCAGCAGCGTAGGGACAGGGCCCTATGGCTACACCTTC
.,.,TRBJ1-3,TRBV12-3/TRBV12-4,CASRSGNTIYF,TGTGCCAGCAGGAGCGGAAACACCATATATTTT
.,.,TRBJ1-2,TRBV10-3,CAIRGEQPKANYGYTF,TGTGCCATCAGGGGAGAGCAGCCGAAAGCTAACTATGGCTACACCTTC
TRBD1,.,TRBJ2-1,TRBV28,CASSSTGTGDPNEQFF,TGTGCCAGCAGTTCCACCGGGACAGGGGACCCCAATGAGCAGTTCTTC
TRBD1,.,TRBJ2-3,TRBV5-6,CASSRPGQGSTDTQYF,TGTGCCAGCAGCCGGCCCGGACAGGGGAGCACAGATACGCAGTATTTT
.,.,TRBJ1-5,TRBV28,CASSGTGRPQHF,TGTGCCAGCAGTGGTACAGGGCGGCCCCAGCATTTT
.,few,TRBJ2-4,TRBV19,CASRPVGTPLGGIQYF,TGTGCCAGTAGACCTGTGGGGACACCCCTCGGAGGCATTCAGTACTTC
TRBD1,once,TRBJ1-5,TRBV5-6,CASSLGQGGQPQHF,TGTGCCAGCAGCTTGGGACAGGGCGGTCAGCCCCAGCATTTT
TRBD2,.,TRBJ2-1,TRBV28,CASSFSGGRAHNEQFF,TGTGCCAGCAGCTTTTCGGGCGGGAGGGCCCACAATGAGCAGTTCTTC
TRBD1,.,TRBJ1-5,TRBV7-2,CASSQGQPNQPQHF,TGTGCCAGCAGCCAGGGACAGCCAAATCAGCCCCAGCATTTT
TRBD1,.,TRBJ1-2,TRBV12-3/TRBV12-4,CASSDGQEYGYTF,TGTGCCAGCAGTGACGGACAGGAATATGGCTACACCTTC
.,.,TRBJ2-1,TRBV21-1,CASSKALAGGDNEQFF,TGTGCCAGCAGCAAAGCGCTGGCGGGAGGGGACAATGAGCAGTTCTTC
.,.,TRBJ1-2,TRBV29-1,CSVGPGLGYTF,TGCAGCGTTGGGCCAGGCCTGGGCTACACCTTC
.,.,TRBJ1-2,TRBV28,CASRFAGQVWSGYTF,TGTGCCAGCAGGTTCGCAGGGCAAGTCTGGAGTGGCTACACCTTC
TRBD2,.,TRBJ2-5,TRBV3-1/TRBV3-2,CASSPSGGARETQYF,TGTGCCAGCAGCCCTAGCGGGGGGGCCCGGGAGACCCAGTACTTC
TRBD2,.,TRBJ2-3,TRBV2,CASWRGGNTQYF,TGTGCCAGCTGGCGGGGGGGGAATACGCAGTATTTT
.,.,TRBJ2-2,TRBV11-2,CASSLGGARTGELFF,TGTGCCAGCAGCTTAGGGGGCGCGAGGACCGGGGAGCTGTTTTTT
TRBD2,.,TRBJ2-3,TRBV5-5,CASSLGSGGTDTQYF,TGTGCCAGCAGCTTGGGTAGCGGGGGCACAGATACGCAGTATTTT
.,.,TRBJ2-1,TRBV5-1,CASSSQGIDMNEQFF,TGCGCCAGCAGCTCGCAGGGTATTGATATGAATGAGCAGTTCTTC
.,.,TRBJ2-1,TRBV28,CASSWGGGDEQFF,TGTGCCAGCAGTTGGGGCGGGGGCGATGAGCAGTTCTTC
TRBD1,.,TRBJ2-7,TRBV29-1,CSVAGTGGYSSYEQYF,TGCAGCGTGGCCGGGACAGGGGGGTATAGCTCCTACGAGCAGTACTTC
.,once,TRBJ2-6,TRBV3-1/TRBV3-2,CASSHGRGQANVLTF,TGTGCCAGCAGCCATGGCAGGGGCCAGGCCAACGTCCTGACTTTC
.,.,TRBJ1-2,TRBV28,CASSLRQAYRNYGYTF,TGTGCCAGCAGTTTACGACAAGCCTACCGTAACTATGGCTACACCTTC
TRBD2,.,TRBJ2-3,TRBV7-3,CASSRTSGADTQYF,TGTGCCAGCAGCAGGACTAGCGGGGCAGATACGCAGTATTTT
.,once,TRBJ1-3,TRBV28,CASRTGYGNTIYF,TGTGCCAGCAGAACAGGGTACGGAAACACCATATATTTT
.,once,TRBJ1-2,TRBV27,CASGGAFGYTF,TGTGCCAGCGGAGGGGCCTTTGGCTACACCTTC
TRBD1,.,TRBJ1-5,TRBV28,CASSSQYPTGGDGQPQHF,TGTGCCAGCAGTTCACAATATCCGACAGGGGGCGACGGTCAGCCCCAGCATTTT
.,.,TRBJ2-1,TRBV13,CASSFWDTSYNEQFF,TGTGCCAGCAGCTTCTGGGACACCTCCTACAATGAGCAGTTCTTC
.,.,TRBJ1-5,TRBV6-2/TRBV6-3,CASSLQNQPQHF,TGTGCCAGCAGCCTCCAAAATCAGCCCCAGCATTTT
.,.,TRBJ1-1,TRBV12-3/TRBV12-4,CASSFLQDKEAFF,TGTGCCAGCAGTTTCTTACAGGATAAAGAAGCTTTCTTT
TRBD1,.,TRBJ2-2,TRBV28,CASGGVGTGETGELFF,TGTGCCAGCGGAGGAGTTGGGACAGGAGAGACCGGGGAGCTGTTTTTT
.,.,TRBJ2-7,TRBV4-1,CASSQASGLQYF,TGCGCCAGCAGCCAAGCGTCGGGTTTGCAGTACTTC
TRBD2,.,TRBJ2-5,TRBV11-2,CASSFGLAGGETQYF,TGTGCCAGCAGCTTTGGACTAGCGGGAGGAGAGACCCAGTACTTC
.,.,TRBJ1-2,TRBV6-1,CASSDREGGGYTF,TGTGCCAGCAGTGACAGGGAGGGGGGCGGCTACACCTTC
TRBD1,.,TRBJ2-6,TRBV7-9,CASSSQPGQGIGGANVLTF,TGTGCCAGCAGCTCACAACCGGGACAGGGGATCGGTGGGGCCAACGTCCTGACTTTC
.,.,TRBJ1-3,TRBV5-1,CASSLGGRSSGNTIYF,TGCGCCAGCAGCTTGGGGGGCAGGAGCTCTGGAAACACCATATATTTT
.,.,TRBJ2-1,TRBV1,CTSSLWTSGSYNEQFF,TGCACCAGCAGCCTATGGACTAGCGGGAGTTACAATGAGCAGTTCTTC
TRBD1,.,TRBJ2-7,TRBV7-9,CASSSGTGIYEQYF,TGTGCCAGCAGCTCCGGGACAGGGATCTACGAGCAGTACTTC
TRBD2,.,TRBJ2-7,TRBV24-1,CATSDGTSVEQYF,TGTGCCACCAGTGATGGGACTAGCGTCGAGCAGTACTTC
.,.,TRBJ1-6,TRBV6-2/TRBV6-3,CASSSAGNSPLHF,TGTGCCAGCAGTTCTGCGGGGAATTCACCCCTCCACTTT
TRBD1,.,TRBJ2-7,TRBV5-5,CASSSVGTVSEQYF,TGTGCCAGCAGCTCCGTAGGGACAGTAAGCGAGCAGTACTTC
TRBD2,.,TRBJ2-7,TRBV3-1/TRBV3-2,CASSQGCGSGGPYEQYF,TGTGCCAGCAGCCAAGGCTGTGGGAGCGGGGGACCCTACGAGCAGTACTTC
TRBD2,once,TRBJ2-7,TRBV9,CASSEGGGLYEQYF,TGTGCCAGCAGTGAAGGCGGGGGACTCTACGAGCAGTACTTC